This T cell receptor (beta chain) was sequenced during a study of shared clonotypes between healthy human individuals. Study findings and constraints: It was anticipated that sequencing depth would influence how many clonotypes donors shared. Naive subsets generally had larger estimated richness than memory subsets. Compared with clonotypes that all four donors shared, non-shared clonotypes had lower generation probabilities.

As regards this clone: As yet, its antigen is unknown.

Method: immunoSEQ multiplex PCR; TCRdb's copy keeps in-frame clones and lacks some. Here the sample spans approximately 700,000 clones, 73% being singletons. CDR1 and CDR2 from the germline V gene are SGHDN and FVKESK. J was trimmed by 0 bases and V by 5 bases; bases with no gene match: 10. This CDR3 comprises 17 residues. The chain recombines TRBV14 with TRBJ2-7, with TRBD2 matching 10 bases. This clonotype originated in a woman aged 25 to 39 in good health. The sequenced sample consisted of memory CD4+ T cells sorted from blood. The subset denotes: CD45RA-negative fraction. The CDR3 region is CASSRLAGSHFSYEQYF. The CDR3 coding sequence is TGTGCCAGCAGCAGACTAGCGGGTTCTCATTTCTCCTACGAGCAGTACTTC. Together with reference TRBV14 and TRBJ2-7, the CDR3 gives the full variable domain: EAGVTQFPSHSVIEKGQTVTLRCDPISGHDNLYWYRRVMGKEIKFLLHFVKESKQDESGMPNNRFLAERTGGTYSTLKVQPAELEDSGVYFCASSRLAGSHFSYEQYFGPGTRLTVT.